This T cell receptor beta chain was obtained from a study of T cell responses to AZD1222 COVID-19 vaccine (dated by TCRdb to the early 2020s). Study-wide context: TCR sequencing was performed for roughly 250 trial participants, of whom some 200 were given two doses of AZD1222 and approximately 25 were given two doses of MenACWY control vaccine. Trial participants were enrolled into age subgroups of 18-55, 56-69 and 70-plus years, which contained 148, 28 and 57 TCR-sequenced participants, respectively. On the study overall, not on this receptor specifically: Because no samples from the day 14 peak response were available, repertoires could be characterized only after the peak T cell response. Spike-specific TCR breadth and depth rose significantly after two AZD1222 doses compared with day 0 and with MenACWY recipients. Vaccine-associated CD4 TCRs spanned the whole spike protein, with dominant responses in regions 160-218 and 743-854. In the small 56-69-year group, the increase in depth fell short of significance, most likely because of low power. Participants were mostly white British, with more females than males. The authors suggested clonal diversity may have been underestimated. Nearly half of unique spike-specific TCRs reportedly recognized epitopes outside regions mutated in the B.1.351 and B.1.1.7 variants. Conclusions about previously exposed vaccinees are limited, since just 6 or 7 AZD1222 recipients were seropositive for SARS-CoV-2 at baseline.

As to this clone: There is no known antigen for this receptor. No much larger clone exists at a distance of one base, and base qualities are not known.

Measured from the cysteine to the phenylalanine, the CDR3 is 13 residues long. CDR3 DNA only is kept here, 39 bases in frame from base 1. V loses 3 bases of germline sequence and J loses 3 bases, and the interval between the two ends is 9 bases. The germline V gene (reference sequence) supplies CDR1 MNHEY and CDR2 SMNVEV. The CDR3 regions of human TCRbeta chains were subjected to immunosequencing. In the authors' own workflow: Repertoire TCRs were matched against a reference library of SARS-CoV-2-specific TCRs generated with the MIRA antigen-specificity platform. Breadth meant the fraction of unique TCRs that were SARS-CoV-2-associated, whereas depth meant the fraction of total T cells that were SARS-CoV-2-associated. Using the MIRA data, each spike-specific TCR was assigned both to the spike region to which the TCR was reactive and to a CD4 or CD8 class. Log10-transformed breadth and depth values were compared by one-way ANOVA with Sidak's multiple comparisons tests. TCRdb holds this immuneACCESS table with in-frame rearrangements only. Some clones are missing; in checked studies, unresolved V genes explain under half, and the rest has no known cause. V, J and clone size derive from that table, while D and trimming were established from the DNA sequence. This sample is represented by around 150,000 clones; roughly 94% of them were singletons. The ten largest account for roughly 4.4% of the sample.

Sample time point, as interpreted from the label and publication: baseline before first vaccination. The treatment or condition tag for this specimen amounts to: meningococcal conjugate vaccine given as trial control. Vaccinee samples were obtained from the UK trials COV001 and COV002, which included a single-blind randomized controlled phase 2/3 trial of AZD1222 (ChAdOx1 nCoV-19) in healthy adults. Trial participant PBMC samples were collected at day 0 and day 28 after the second dose for TCRbeta chain sequencing. The chain employs TRBV27 and TRBJ2-7, and possibly TRBD2, on 5 matching bases. Specimen: peripheral blood, collected on day 0 of MenACWY control vaccination. This TCR was recovered from an adult in good health. The CDR3 protein sequence reads: CASSFTSNYEQYF. The DNA is as follows: TGTGCCAGCAGTTTTACTAGTAACTACGAGCAGTACTTC.